This T cell receptor beta chain came from a study of CD4 T cells in relation to SARS-CoV-2 and coronaviruses. The study's findings and limits: SARS-CoV-2-driven expansion was significantly weaker in crossreactive than monoreactive clones. According to naive versus memory sequencing, detected responses are memory recall, not newly primed. No donor gave both pre-pandemic and post-infection samples.

The unexposed donors gave CD4+ T cells in 2011-2018, prior to COVID-19. Deep TCR-beta sequencing used DNA from uncultured naive and memory CD4+ T cells. The protocol was immunoSEQ multiplex PCR, while the TCRdb copy is restricted to in-frame clones and leaves out a portion. The profile shows more than 50,000 clones, 70% to 90% of them singletons. A few counts support this clone. Its antigen is as yet unknown. The receptor comes from a human donor in good health. Sequencing was done on a sample of memory CD4+ T cells from PBMCs.

The CDR3 here is CASIPDRLQTEAFF. The CDR3 DNA reads as TGTGCCAGTATCCCCGACAGGTTGCAAACTGAAGCTTTCTTT. V usage is TRBV19 and J usage is TRBJ1-1, with D tentatively TRBD1 (6 bases). The germline V and J ends were trimmed by 7 bases and 5 bases, with 17 bases remaining between them. The CDR3 extends over 14 amino acids. CDR1 is LNHDA and CDR2 is SQIVND in the germline V gene (reference sequence).